The entry below describes one T cell receptor (beta chain). Its antigen is currently unknown. This sample stems from a study of cytomegalovirus exposure and HLA in healthy donors. Study-level points and caveats: As a later analysis revealed, the rate of TCR association differed by HLA locus, with DRB1 most and HLA-C fewest.

Primers included in the PCR were 60 Vbeta and 13 Jbeta primers. TCRdb's table, derived via immunoSEQ multiplex PCR, lists solely in-frame clones and lacks some. The sample shows around 130,000 clones, about 76% of them seen only once. Sequencing input: PBMCs. The sequence was obtained from a man between 18 and 29 years old in good health and CMV-seronegative.

The CDR3 region has the DNA TGTGCCAGCAGCTTTTCGAGAGTCTGGAGGTCCTACGAGCAGTACTTC. It is translated as CASSFSRVWRSYEQYF. The V gene is TRBV7-2, the J gene TRBJ2-7; maybe TRBD2 (5 bases). The V gene lost 3 bases and the J gene lost 1 base, with 16 bases spanning the gap. This CDR3 region has 16 residues. Per germline, CDR1 SGHTA and CDR2 FQGNSA.